This is a list of T cell receptor beta chains from one sample in a study of blood T cell repertoires in COVID-19. Using immunoSEQ multiplex PCR, the repertoire was profiled, and TCRdb retains in-frame clones only, with some absent. The sample includes around 370,000 clones, almost 90% of them seen just once. Sequencing used peripheral blood. These receptors were obtained from a woman between 65 and 79 years old with COVID-19, enrolled during active disease. The CDR3 runs from the conserved cysteine through the conserved F or W. D genes are given only for firm matches. Not all rows give a size; the values are once, few, many and, for expanded clones, a class.

clone_size j_call d_call v_call cdr3_nt cdr3_aa
- TRBJ1-5 - TRBV11-3 TGTGCCAGCAGCTTAGGGGCGCAGGGAAGACAGCCCCAGCATTTT CASSLGAQGRQPQHF
once TRBJ1-2 - TRBV27 TGTGCCAGCAGTTTTGGGGGCCCGGACTATGGCTACACCTTC CASSFGGPDYGYTF
- TRBJ1-2 - TRBV3-1/TRBV3-2 TGTGCCAGCAGCCTAAACAGGGTAGAAGGCTACACCTTC CASSLNRVEGYTF
- TRBJ1-3 TRBD1 TRBV4-2 TGTGCCAGCAGCGAAGAGGATAGGACAGGGATAAACACCATATATTTT CASSEEDRTGINTIYF
once TRBJ1-2 - TRBV21-1 TGTGCCAGCAGCAACCAAAATGCCCCACGGGACAGGAAAGATAACTATGGCTACACCTTC CASSNQNAPRDRKDNYGYTF
- TRBJ1-2 - TRBV7-3 TGTGCCAGCAGCTTAAGTTGGGACTCGGGCTATGGCTACACCTTC CASSLSWDSGYGYTF
- TRBJ2-3 TRBD1 TRBV30 TGTGCCTGGAGTGAAGGGGACAGGGCGCAGTATTTT CAWSEGDRAQYF
- TRBJ2-1 - TRBV20-1 TGCAGTGCCAAGTCGAGTCAGCAGTTCTTC CSAKSSQQFF
- TRBJ1-4 - TRBV10-1 TGCGCCAGCAGAGCTAGGGGGGGGTATGAAAAACTGTTTTTT CASRARGGYEKLFF
- TRBJ2-6 - TRBV27 TGTGCCAGCAGTCCGGGAAGAGCAGGGGCCAACGTCCTGACTTTC CASSPGRAGANVLTF
- TRBJ2-7 TRBD2 TRBV3-1/TRBV3-2 TGTGCCAGCAGCCAAGAACCGGGACTAGTCTACGAGCAGTACTTC CASSQEPGLVYEQYF
- TRBJ2-1 TRBD1 TRBV19 TGTGCCACTACGAAACAGGGGGGCTATGCCAATGAGCAGTTCTTC CATTKQGGYANEQFF
- TRBJ1-4 - TRBV5-6 TGTGCCAGCAGCTTGCGGGGGGATAATGAAAAACTGTTTTTT CASSLRGDNEKLFF
- TRBJ2-3 - TRBV14 TGTGCCAGCAGCCACCAGGGCGAGGAGAGAGGCACAGATACGCAGTATTTT CASSHQGEERGTDTQYF
- TRBJ1-3 TRBD1 TRBV2 TGTGCCAGCAGTGGGGACAGGGGGCCTGGAAACACCATATATTTT CASSGDRGPGNTIYF
- TRBJ2-1 - TRBV4-1 TGCGCCAGCAGCCAAGAGTCTAGTTTAAATGAGCAGTTCTTC CASSQESSLNEQFF
- TRBJ1-1 TRBD1 TRBV5-1 TGCGCCAGCAGCTCGGACAGGGTGAAGACTGAAGCTTTCTTT CASSSDRVKTEAFF
- TRBJ1-4 TRBD1 TRBV7-2 TGTGCCAGCAGCTTAGGGACAGGGGGGCAAAAACTGTTTTTT CASSLGTGGQKLFF
once TRBJ1-4 TRBD1 TRBV10-2 TGCGCCAGCAGTCGGACAGGGAAAGTCGAAAAACTGTTTTTT CASSRTGKVEKLFF
- TRBJ1-1 TRBD1 TRBV5-1 TGCGCCAGCAGAAGTGCCGTACAGGGGGACACTGAAGCTTTCTTT CASRSAVQGDTEAFF
few TRBJ1-2 TRBD1 TRBV4-3 TGCGCCAGCAGCCAGGACAGGGTTTCGGGCTATGGCTACACCTTC CASSQDRVSGYGYTF
- TRBJ1-2 - TRBV6-5 TGTGCCAGCAGTTCTCTAGGTCGCCTCTATGGCTACACCTTC CASSSLGRLYGYTF
- TRBJ2-3 TRBD2 TRBV2 TGTGCCAGCAGTCCTAGCGGGAGTAGCACAGATACGCAGTATTTT CASSPSGSSTDTQYF
- TRBJ1-1 TRBD1 TRBV28 TGTGCCAGCCGACCTCTGACAGGGGGGGACACTGAAGCTTTCTTT CASRPLTGGDTEAFF
- TRBJ1-5 TRBD1 TRBV23-1 TGCGCCAGCAGTCTTCCATTTTGGGACAGACTCAATCAGCCCCAGCATTTT CASSLPFWDRLNQPQHF
- TRBJ1-6 - TRBV21-1 TGTGCCAGCAGCAACAACAAGCAGGCCGATTCACCCCTCCACTTT CASSNNKQADSPLHF